The 30 T cell receptor beta chains below were found in one sample sequenced in a study of blood T cell repertoires in COVID-19. TCRdb's copy holds only in-frame clones and misses some; the assay was immunoSEQ multiplex PCR. In the table there are a few hundred thousand clones, roughly 86% of which are singletons. Source material: peripheral blood. The receptor set was obtained from a woman between 25 and 40 years old who had recovered from COVID-19.

The V gene is TRBV5-1, the J gene TRBJ2-1, with D tentatively TRBD1 (6 bases). CDR1 and CDR2 (germline): SGHRS, YFSETQ. V was clipped by 2 bases and J by 1 base, with 10 bases between them. CDR3 length: 15 amino acids. CDR3 DNA sequence: TGCGCCAGCAGCTTACAGGGTGGGTCCTACAATGAGCAGTTCTTC. Its protein is CASSLQGGSYNEQFF.

The CDR3 DNA is TGCGCCAGCAACCCAGTGGGACAGTTCTACGAGCAGTACTTC. This sequence encodes CASNPVGQFYEQYF. The rearrangement joins TRBV5-1 to TRBJ2-7; 7 nucleotides line up with TRBD1. With 6 bases clipped from V and 3 bases from J, the junction kept 9 bases outside the gene matches. The CDR3 covers 14 residues. Germline CDR1 reads SGHRS; CDR2 reads YFSETQ. The full variable domain, completed using reference TRBV5-1 and TRBJ2-7, is KAGVTQTPRYLIKTRGQQVTLSCSPISGHRSVSWYQQTPGQGLQFLFEYFSETQRNKGNFPGRFSGRQFSNSRSEMNVSTLELGDSALYLCASNPVGQFYEQYFGPGTRLTVT.

V is TRBV5-8 and J is TRBJ2-3; 7 positions match TRBD2. Germline V lookup: CDR1 SGHTS, CDR2 YDEGEE. The CDR3 sequence is 14 residues long. After removal of 6 bases from V and 4 bases from J, the junction contained 8 bases not matched to a gene. The CDR3 DNA sequence: TGTGCCAGCAACAACCGGGACTATTCAGATACGCAGTATTTT. Protein sequence: CASNNRDYSDTQYF.

The chain combines TRBV5-1 with TRBJ2-5; 7 bases align to TRBD1. Trimming removed 3 bases from V and 2 bases from J; junction bases left unmatched: 16. The CDR3 totals 18 residues. Germline loops: CDR1 SGHRS, CDR2 YFSETQ. The CDR3 coding sequence is TGCGCCAGCAGCTCCTTACCCAGACAGGGTCAAGTGCAAGAGACCCAGTACTTC. Translation: CASSSLPRQGQVQETQYF.

The genes are TRBV19 and TRBJ1-1; D gene unclear. CDR1 LNHDA and CDR2 SQIVND come from the germline V gene (reference sequence). V was trimmed by 6 bases and J by 3 bases, leaving 11 bases between them. CDR3 length equals 13 residues. CDR3 residues: CASRGTDYTEAFF. CDR3 nucleotide sequence: TGTGCCAGTAGGGGTACGGACTACACTGAAGCTTTCTTT. The full variable domain, rest sourced from reference TRBV19 and TRBJ1-1, is DGGITQSPKYLFRKEGQNVTLSCEQNLNHDAMYWYRQDPGQGLRLIYYSQIVNDFQKGDIAEGYSVSREKKESFPLTVTSAQKNPTAFYLCASRGTDYTEAFFGQGTRLTVV.

The V call is TRBV30, the J call TRBJ2-1; D might be TRBD2 (5 bases). Per the germline V gene, CDR1 is GTSNPN and CDR2 is SVGIG (reference sequence). The CDR3 sequence is 11 residues long. Trimming took off 4 bases at V and 5 bases at J, with 6 bases between the two ends. CDR3 sequence (DNA): TGTGCCTGGATCGGGAACAATGAGCAGTTCTTC. Protein: CAWIGNNEQFF.

CDR3 nucleotide sequence: TGTGCCAGCAGGAAAGGGGCCACTGAAGCTTTCTTT. Encoded protein: CASRKGATEAFF. The chain joins TRBV2 to TRBJ1-1; TRBD1 is a possible D gene (5 bases). Germline assignment: CDR1 SNHLY and CDR2 FYNNEI. CDR3 size: 12 residues. V was trimmed by 6 bases and J by 4 bases, leaving 9 bases between them.

The J gene is TRBJ1-2, the V gene TRBV28; TRBD1 agrees at 7 bases. The CDR3 consists of 12 residues. The V and J ends lost 6 bases and 8 bases, in that order; junction bases with no gene match: 6. CDR1 and CDR2 from the germline V gene are MDHEN and SYDVKM. This chain's CDR3 is CASSSTGDGYTF. In DNA, the CDR3 is TGTGCCAGCAGCTCAACAGGGGACGGCTACACCTTC.

The V and J genes are TRBV2 and TRBJ2-7; TRBD2 is a possible D gene (6 bases). This CDR3 contains 12 residues. Trimming left V 7 bases short and J 2 bases short, with 9 bases between. The germline V gene encodes CDR1 SNHLY and CDR2 FYNNEI. Written as DNA, the CDR3 is TGTGCCAGCATGCGGGACCCCTACGAGCAGTACTTC. Residues: CASMRDPYEQYF.

The V and J genes are TRBV19 and TRBJ1-5, with D tentatively TRBD1 (6 bases). V was trimmed by 6 bases and J by 7 bases, leaving 13 bases between them. This CDR3 has 13 amino acids. CDR1 is LNHDA, CDR2 SQIVND, per germline (reference sequence). The CDR3 coding sequence is TGTGCCAGTAGCATCACAGGGAACCAGCCCCAGCATTTT. This translates into CASSITGNQPQHF.

The V and J genes are TRBV5-6 and TRBJ2-1; tentative D call: TRBD1 (5 bases). This CDR3 region has 15 residues. Germline assignment: CDR1 SGHDT and CDR2 YYEEEE. V gave up 0 bases and J gave up 4 bases, with 11 bases separating them. CDR3 nucleotides: TGTGCCAGCAGCTTGGGGCTGACAGCGTACAATGAGCAGTTCTTC. Translation gives CASSLGLTAYNEQFF.

The sample holds a few counts of this clone. The chain combines TRBV10-3 with TRBJ2-7; 9 bases are a match to TRBD2. Trimming cost V 1 base and J 5 bases; bases outside gene matches: 21. The CDR3 is 20 residues long. In germline, CDR1 is ENHRY, CDR2 SYGVKD. Here the CDR3 reads CAISEFSWSSGNLGGHEQYF. CDR3 DNA: TGTGCCATCAGTGAGTTTTCTTGGTCTAGCGGGAACTTAGGCGGCCACGAGCAGTACTTC.

The chain couples TRBV18 to TRBJ1-2, with 8 bases matching TRBD1. V gave up 4 bases and J gave up 6 bases; unmatched junction bases: 10. The CDR3 totals 15 residues. Germline V gives CDR1 KGHSH, CDR2 LQKENI. CDR3 DNA: TGTGCCAGCTCACTTTCAGGGGGCGACCTCCATGGCTACACCTTC. The encoded protein is CASSLSGGDLHGYTF.

This chain links TRBV9 with TRBJ2-1, with TRBD2 matching 8 bases. V lost 4 bases, J lost 0 bases, and 6 bases stayed unmatched. There are 16 residues in the CDR3. Germline V gene lookup returns CDR1 SGDLS and CDR2 YYNGEE. CDR3 region: CASSPHGTSSYNEQFF. The CDR3 bases are TGTGCCAGCAGCCCCCACGGGACTAGCTCCTACAATGAGCAGTTCTTC.

The chain links TRBV21-1 to TRBJ2-1; the table calls TRBD1, which could not be checked here. TRBV21-1 constitutes a pseudogene. The CDR3 has 13 amino acids. CDR3 amino acids: CASSGHRGEDPIF. The CDR3, as DNA: TGTGCCAGCAGCGGACACAGGGGCGAGGATCCCATCTTC.

The J gene is TRBJ2-2, the V gene TRBV29-1; 7 positions agree with TRBD1. V trimming: 6 bases; J trimming: 6 bases; junction bases outside the gene matches: 10. Per germline, CDR1 SQVTM and CDR2 ANQGSEA. The CDR3 totals 14 residues. As DNA, the CDR3 is TGCAGCGTGGGGGTGACAGGGAATGCCGGGGAGCTGTTTTTT. It is translated as CSVGVTGNAGELFF.

The chain combines TRBV6-1 with TRBJ1-5, with D possibly matching TRBD1 (5 bases). The CDR3 is 15 amino acids. Deletions cut 7 bases from V and 1 base from J, with 14 bases between. CDR1 is MNHNS, CDR2 SASEGT, per germline. The CDR3 is CASTSGGSSNQPQHF. In DNA form, the CDR3 reads TGTGCCAGCACCTCGGGGGGTTCGAGCAATCAGCCCCAGCATTTT.

At least ten counts were recorded for this clone. V gene TRBV5-8 combines with J gene TRBJ2-7, with TRBD2 identical over 10 bases. The CDR3 covers 15 residues. Trimming removed 4 bases from V and 9 bases from J; junction bases left unmatched: 13. In germline, CDR1 is SGHTS, CDR2 YDEGEE. The CDR3 DNA reads as TGTGCCAGCAGCCGACGACTAGCGGGTAGATCTGGGCAGTACTTC. Its protein is CASSRRLAGRSGQYF. The variable domain in full, with the rest retrieved from reference TRBV5-8 and TRBJ2-7, is EAGVTQSPTHLIKTRGQQATLRCSPISGHTSVYWYQQALGLGLQFLLWYDEGEERNRGNFPPRFSGRQFPNYSSELNVNALELEDSALYLCASSRRLAGRSGQYFGPGTRLTVT.

J is TRBJ1-6 and V is TRBV2; the match to TRBD1 covers 7 bases. This CDR3 region has 17 residues. Germline V gene sequence: CDR1 SNHLY, CDR2 FYNNEI. With 3 bases clipped from V and 7 bases from J, the junction kept 12 bases outside the gene matches. In DNA, the CDR3 is TGTGCCAGCAGTGACGGCCAGGGGGTAATTCGCAATTCACCCCTCCACTTT. Its translation is CASSDGQGVIRNSPLHF.

This chain joins TRBV15 and TRBJ1-3; weak D call: TRBD1 (5 bases). V lost 5 bases, J lost 0 bases, and 14 bases lay in between. This CDR3 spans 16 amino acids. The germline V gene has CDR1 LNHNV and CDR2 YYDKDF (reference sequence). CDR3 bases: TGTGCCACCAGCGGGGCCGACGACATCTCTGGAAACACCATATATTTT. Its translation is CATSGADDISGNTIYF.

V and J are TRBV28 and TRBJ2-3, with TRBD2 identical over 7 bases. Germline trimming cut 6 bases from V and 2 bases from J; bases unmatched to any gene: 14. CDR1 MDHEN and CDR2 SYDVKM come from the germline V gene. The length of the CDR3 is 17 residues. CDR3 nucleotide sequence: TGTGCCAGCAGGGGCAGGGCGGGTAGCGGGTACACAGATACGCAGTATTTT. Translating it yields CASRGRAGSGYTDTQYF.

The chain couples TRBV5-5 to TRBJ1-2; D is possibly TRBD1 (5 bases). V dropped 0 bases and J dropped 3 bases, with 21 bases sitting between them. Germline V gene data show CDR1 as SGHKS and CDR2 as YYEKEE (reference sequence). The CDR3 has 18 residues. DNA for the CDR3: TGTGCCAGCAGCTTGGGGGGTTCGGGCAGGGTCCCCCACTATGGCTACACCTTC. This codes for CASSLGGSGRVPHYGYTF.

J is TRBJ1-2 and V is TRBV5-8; D is undetermined. CDR1 is SGHTS and CDR2 is YDEGEE in the germline V gene. CDR3 length equals 15 residues. Deletions cut 5 bases from V and 5 bases from J, with 19 bases between. The DNA of the CDR3 is TGTGCCAGCAGTCGTACCAGCGCCCTCAGTTATGGCTACACCTTC. Encoded protein: CASSRTSALSYGYTF.

V usage is TRBV28 and J usage is TRBJ1-1; TRBD1 matches at 7 bases. Germline assignment: CDR1 MDHEN and CDR2 SYDVKM. The J segment lost 8 bases and the V segment lost 5 bases, leaving 5 bases of the junction unmatched. CDR3 length: 12 amino acids. This CDR3 is CASSLRTGEAFF. The CDR3 coding sequence is TGTGCCAGCAGTCTACGGACAGGAGAAGCTTTCTTT.

V gene TRBV7-3 combines with J gene TRBJ2-3; D is uncertain. This CDR3 is built from 14 residues. The ends were cut back, 4 bases at V and 4 bases at J, with 12 bases in the middle. CDR1 and CDR2 from the germline V gene are SGHTA and FQGTGA. Here the CDR3 reads CASSSPTLADTQYF. DNA for the CDR3: TGTGCCAGCAGCTCCCCAACCTTAGCAGATACGCAGTATTTT.

The chain carries TRBV19 and TRBJ2-5; D uncertain. CDR1 LNHDA and CDR2 SQIVND come from the germline V gene (reference sequence). CDR3 length: 14 residues. The ends were cut back, 5 bases at V and 5 bases at J, with 15 bases in the middle. CDR3 sequence: CASSARLGSETQYF. In DNA, the CDR3 is TGTGCCAGTAGTGCCCGCTTGGGCTCGGAGACCCAGTACTTC. The complete variable domain, with remaining parts taken from reference TRBV19 and TRBJ2-5, reads DGGITQSPKYLFRKEGQNVTLSCEQNLNHDAMYWYRQDPGQGLRLIYYSQIVNDFQKGDIAEGYSVSREKKESFPLTVTSAQKNPTAFYLCASSARLGSETQYFGPGTRLLVL.

In its sample, this clone was seen a few times. The gene calls are TRBV30 and TRBJ2-1, with 9 bases that match TRBD2. The ends lost 5 bases at V and 9 bases at J; junction bases unmatched: 11. CDR3 length equals 14 residues. CDR1 and CDR2 from the germline V gene are GTSNPN and SVGIG (reference sequence). CDR3: CAWGRGGEAVEQFF. The CDR3 nucleotides read TGTGCCTGGGGACGCGGGGGGGAAGCTGTTGAGCAGTTCTTC.

CDR3 amino acids: CASSSGLTTDTQYF. DNA for the CDR3: TGTGCCAGCAGCTCTGGACTAACCACAGATACGCAGTATTTT. The gene calls are TRBV5-6 and TRBJ2-3, with a possible D match to TRBD2 (6 bases). CDR1 is SGHDT, CDR2 YYEEEE, per germline. The CDR3 totals 14 residues. V was trimmed by 3 bases and J by 2 bases, leaving 10 bases between them.

The rearrangement links TRBV10-3 to TRBJ1-1; maybe TRBD1 (5 bases). CDR3 length: 15 amino acids. Trimming left V 2 bases short and J 1 base short, with 11 bases between. Per germline, CDR1 ENHRY and CDR2 SYGVKD. The CDR3 sequence: CAISEVGLGNTEAFF. The CDR3 DNA sequence: TGTGCCATCAGTGAGGTGGGGCTGGGGAACACTGAAGCTTTCTTT.

The chain couples TRBV7-9 to TRBJ2-1; the match to TRBD1 covers 7 bases. Germline-derived CDR1 and CDR2 are SEHNR and FQNEAQ (reference sequence). J lost 4 bases, V lost 2 bases, and 5 bases had no gene match. This CDR3 is built from 15 residues. CDR3 loop: CASSLSGDRYNEQFF. The CDR3 region has the DNA TGTGCCAGCAGCTTATCCGGGGACAGATACAATGAGCAGTTCTTC.